This paragraph reports one T cell receptor beta chain. After roughly 15 days' expansion, CD4+ cells were restimulated around 25 h with HeLa expressing allogeneic DPB1. HeLa stimulator cells carried retrovirally transduced HLA-DPA1/DPB1, HLA-DM, invariant chain and CD80. With approximately 49 U/mL IL-2, CD4+ responders met 100 Gy-irradiated HeLa cells at 3:1. The assay was immunoSEQ multiplex PCR, and TCRdb's table has in-frame clones only and misses some. The table has around 1,400 clones, around two thirds seen once; the top ten hold under 50%. These data come from a study of T cell repertoires and HLA-DP antigens. The source of this sequence is a man aged 55 to 70 in good health and CMV-seronegative. Sequencing was performed on CD137- CD4+ T cells from cultured PBMCs.

CDR3 in amino acids: CASSRDSWAEKLFF. The DNA for the CDR3 is TGTGCCAGCAGTCGCGACAGTTGGGCTGAAAAACTGTTTTTT. This rearrangement joins TRBV6-7 to TRBJ1-4; TRBD1 might be the D (5 bases). TRBV6-7 is assigned to the ORF class and has an uncertain function. The CDR3 totals 14 residues. Between the trimmed V and J ends, which lost 5 bases and 7 bases, there was a span of 14 bases.